The source of this T cell receptor beta chain is a study of blood T cell repertoires in COVID-19. The germline V gene has CDR1 LNHDA and CDR2 SQIVND (reference sequence). The CDR3 covers 14 residues. J gave up 7 bases and V 5 bases, and 6 bases lay outside the gene matches. The table came from immunoSEQ multiplex PCR; TCRdb's copy has only in-frame clones and leaves some out. The sample records about 300,000 clones, more than 70% being singletons. The source of this sequence is a woman in her forties or fifties with acute or convalescent COVID-19. Source material: peripheral blood. The genes are TRBV19 and TRBJ1-2, with 11 nucleotides matching TRBD1. The DNA for the CDR3 is TGTGCCAGTAGTGGGCTGGACAGGGGGCCTGGCTACACCTTC. The encoded protein is CASSGLDRGPGYTF. The variable domain in full, completed from reference TRBV19 and TRBJ1-2, reads DGGITQSPKYLFRKEGQNVTLSCEQNLNHDAMYWYRQDPGQGLRLIYYSQIVNDFQKGDIAEGYSVSREKKESFPLTVTSAQKNPTAFYLCASSGLDRGPGYTFGSGTRLTVV.